This TCR beta chain appears in the sequencing data of a study of T cell responses to AZD1222 COVID-19 vaccine. Study-wide results and limits: A mostly white British donor set with more females was recruited, and clonal diversity was possibly underestimated.

With respect to this clone: The antigen remains unidentified.

The method was immunoSEQ multiplex PCR; TCRdb's version includes in-frame clones alone and lacks a portion of them. Among 65,000 or so clones listed, 65% to 85% were seen once. Germline lookup yields CDR1 LNHNV and CDR2 YYDKDF (reference sequence). Trimming left V 4 bases short and J 4 bases short, with 7 bases between. The CDR3 runs to 12 residues. The sample consisted of peripheral blood, taken on day 0 of AZD1222 vaccination. This TCR was sampled from an adult in good health. V gene TRBV15 combines with J gene TRBJ1-2; D unresolved. CDR3 in DNA: TGTGCCACCAGCAAGGAGTTCTATGGCTACACCTTC. Translating gives CATSKEFYGYTF.